These 18 T cell receptor beta chains were all obtained from the same sample, sequenced in a study of blood T cells in healthy people across ages. It was with a sample-barcoded 5' primer and a J-beta primer mix that a second PCR of about 7 to 12 cycles was run. MiXCR, applied by TCRdb to the 5' RACE reads, yields one record per CDR3 protein. This table has about 680,000 distinct CDR3 sequences, roughly 50% appearing once. The sample comprised blood. The receptors were gathered from a woman aged 55-69 years in good health.

The rearrangement uses TRBV7-9 and TRBJ2-4; no definite D call. Trimming shortened V by 3 bases and J by 5 bases, and 11 bases separated the two germline ends. This CDR3 has 14 amino acids. Germline V gene lookup returns CDR1 SEHNR and CDR2 FQNEAQ (reference sequence). The CDR3 reads CASSLRQLENIQYF. CDR3 nucleotide sequence: TGTGCCAGCAGCTTGCGGCAGCTAGAAAACATTCAGTACTTC. The whole variable domain, remainder taken from reference TRBV7-9 and TRBJ2-4, is DTGVSQNPRHKITKRGQNVTFRCDPISEHNRLYWYRQTLGQGPEFLTYFQNEAQLEKSRLLSDRFSAERPKGSFSTLEIQRTEQGDSAMYLCASSLRQLENIQYFGAGTRLSVL.

The chain employs TRBV12-3 or TRBV12-4 and TRBJ2-4; D is tentatively TRBD1 or TRBD2 (5 bases each). CDR3 size: 12 residues. The V end was cut by 6 bases, the J end by 13 bases, with 16 bases between. The CDR3 DNA is TGTGCCAGCAGGTTTCAGGGCTGGGAGCAGTACTTC. Its translation: CASRFQGWEQYF.

The chain joins TRBV4-3 to TRBJ2-3; TRBD1 is a possible D gene (5 bases). Trimming removed 2 bases from V and 3 bases from J, with 12 bases in between. The length of the CDR3 is 15 residues. Germline CDR1 is LGHNA and CDR2 is YSLEER. CDR3 region: CASSQTTDRTDTQYF. The CDR3 DNA follows: TGCGCCAGCAGCCAAACGACAGATCGAACAGATACGCAGTATTTT.

The chain has TRBV25-1 and TRBJ2-4, with D possibly TRBD1 on 6 matching bases. Trimming took off 6 bases at V and 8 bases at J, with 17 bases between the two ends. The CDR3 has 14 residues. CDR1 MGHDK and CDR2 SYGVNS come from the germline V gene. In DNA, the CDR3 is TGTGCCAGCAGCCCCCCAGGGGATACGGACATTCAGTACTTC. This encodes CASSPPGDTDIQYF.

V usage is TRBV10-3 and J usage is TRBJ2-1; 7 nucleotides match TRBD2. V was clipped by 10 bases and J by 12 bases; unmatched bases: 15. Per germline, CDR1 ENHRY and CDR2 SYGVKD. CDR3 length equals 13 residues. CDR3 region: CATSSGRTGGQFF. The CDR3 coding sequence is TGTGCCACGTCTAGCGGAAGAACCGGGGGGCAGTTCTTC.

This clonotype was recorded a few times. This chain connects TRBV10-3 to TRBJ2-7; 9 nucleotides align to TRBD1. Germline CDR1 and CDR2: ENHRY and SYGVKD. V shed 2 bases and J 4 bases; nucleotides not matched to a gene: 3. This CDR3 has 14 residues. The CDR3 loop is CAISEGTGRYEQYF. CDR3 bases: TGTGCCATCAGTGAGGGGACAGGGCGATACGAGCAGTACTTC.

Turning to this clonotype: At one of its ends the junction is not consistent with the germline gene, which may arise from a read error. This chain links TRBV10-3 with TRBJ2-6; TRBD1 is a possible D gene (5 bases). The germline V gene encodes CDR1 ENHRY and CDR2 SYGVKD. The CDR3 is 14 amino acids. The CDR3 reads CAISDGPGANVPTF. In DNA form, the CDR3 reads TGTGCCATCAGTGACGGGCCTGGGGCCAACGTCCCGACTTTC.

The chain has TRBV20-1 and TRBJ2-7, with D possibly called TRBD1 or TRBD2 (5 bases each). The CDR3 totals 13 residues. Germline CDR1 and CDR2: DFQATT and SNEGSKA (reference sequence). V shed 5 bases and J shed 2 bases, with 13 bases lying between them. DNA for the CDR3: TGCAGTGCTGGGGACCCCATCACCTACGAGCAGTACTTC. Its protein is CSAGDPITYEQYF.

The chain joins TRBV29-1 to TRBJ1-2; TRBD1 matches at 9 bases. The CDR3 extends over 15 amino acids. V gave up 4 bases and J gave up 2 bases; unmatched junction bases: 8. The germline gives CDR1 SQVTM, CDR2 ANQGSEA. The CDR3, as DNA: TGCAGCGTTGTACAACCGGGACAGGGAAACTATGGCTACACCTTC. Amino acid sequence: CSVVQPGQGNYGYTF.

This chain uses TRBV18 with TRBJ2-7; D is possibly TRBD2 (5 bases). Per the germline V gene, CDR1 is KGHSH and CDR2 is LQKENI. Trimming took off 3 bases at V and 1 base at J, with 16 bases between the two ends. This CDR3 spans 16 amino acids. As DNA, the CDR3 is TGTGCCAGCTCACCGCCGTTTCAGAGACTATCCTACGAGCAGTACTTC. Translated: CASSPPFQRLSYEQYF.

This clonotype was observed a handful of times. The J gene is TRBJ2-1, the V gene TRBV10-3, with D perhaps given as TRBD1 or TRBD2 (5 bases each). This CDR3 contains 16 residues. Germline CDR1 and CDR2: ENHRY and SYGVKD. Trimming took off 0 bases at V and 7 bases at J, with 16 bases between the two ends. In nucleotides, the CDR3 is TGTGCCATCAGTGAGTCGGCCGGGGCTGGGAGTAATGAGCAGTTCTTC. The encoded protein is CAISESAGAGSNEQFF.

V and J are TRBV10-3 and TRBJ2-5; no firm D call. The CDR3 is 11 residues long. V was clipped by 9 bases and J by 4 bases, with 9 bases between them. CDR1 and CDR2 from the germline V gene are ENHRY and SYGVKD. CDR3 in amino acids: CAMGARETQYF. The CDR3 DNA follows: TGTGCCATGGGCGCGCGAGAGACCCAGTACTTC.

This chain uses TRBV20-1 with TRBJ2-3; 13 bases fit TRBD2. This CDR3 has 16 residues. Trimming took 3 bases from V and 7 from J; bases not matched to a gene: 10. Germline V lookup: CDR1 DFQATT, CDR2 SNEGSKA (reference sequence). CDR3 bases: TGCAGTGCTAGGCCCCTACTAGCGGGAGGGCCGCATACGCAGTATTTT. Translated, it gives CSARPLLAGGPHTQYF.

The gene calls are TRBV18 and TRBJ1-2; D unresolved. There are 13 residues in the CDR3. The germline gives CDR1 KGHSH, CDR2 LQKENI. V was trimmed by 5 bases and J by 4 bases, leaving 11 bases between them. The CDR3 here is CASSVTGVYGYTF. The DNA of the CDR3 is TGTGCCAGCTCAGTCACGGGAGTCTATGGCTACACCTTC.

This rearrangement joins TRBV7-2 to TRBJ2-1; 7 positions agree with TRBD2. The end of the DNA is better explained by TRBJ2-7, so the J call may be wrong. Germline V gene sequence: CDR1 SGHTA, CDR2 FQGNSA. This CDR3 has 16 amino acids. The chain's CDR3 is CASSLRPGGSYNEQYF. The CDR3 nucleotides read TGTGCCAGCAGCTTAAGACCGGGAGGCTCCTACAATGAGCAGTACTTC.

This clonotype occurred a few times. The genes are TRBV27 and TRBJ1-4, with D perhaps TRBD1 (6 bases). Trimming stripped 6 bases from V and 5 bases from J, with 28 bases between. This CDR3 comprises 19 residues. Germline V gives CDR1 MNHEY, CDR2 SMNVEV (reference sequence). CDR3 residues: CASRGGLRGAGRGNEKLFF. CDR3 DNA: TGTGCCAGCAGAGGGGGGCTCAGGGGCGCAGGAAGGGGAAATGAAAAACTGTTTTTT. Complete variable domain (other parts from reference TRBV27 and TRBJ1-4): EAQVTQNPRYLITVTGKKLTVTCSQNMNHEYMSWYRQDPGLGLRQIYYSMNVEVTDKGDVPEGYKVSRKEKRNFPLILESPSPNQTSLYFCASRGGLRGAGRGNEKLFFGSGTQLSVL.

J is TRBJ2-4 and V is TRBV5-1; maybe TRBD1 (6 bases). CDR1 is SGHRS and CDR2 is YFSETQ in the germline V gene. This CDR3 is 14 amino acids long. Trimming shortened V by 4 bases and J by 13 bases, and 21 bases separated the two germline ends. Here the CDR3 reads CASSTGTIRDEQYF. CDR3 bases: TGCGCCAGCAGCACCGGGACAATCAGGGATGAGCAGTACTTC.

This clonotype has only one observation. A read error may explain this, as a much larger clone is one base away. The CDR3, as DNA: TGCAGCATTGTAGGGGACTACGAGCAGTACTTC. Amino acids: CSIVGDYEQYF. This chain connects TRBV29-1 to TRBJ2-4, with a possible D match to TRBD1 (5 bases). The J call may be incorrect, as the DNA end agrees better with TRBJ2-7. The CDR3 length is 11 residues. The germline V gene encodes CDR1 SQVTM and CDR2 ANQGSEA.